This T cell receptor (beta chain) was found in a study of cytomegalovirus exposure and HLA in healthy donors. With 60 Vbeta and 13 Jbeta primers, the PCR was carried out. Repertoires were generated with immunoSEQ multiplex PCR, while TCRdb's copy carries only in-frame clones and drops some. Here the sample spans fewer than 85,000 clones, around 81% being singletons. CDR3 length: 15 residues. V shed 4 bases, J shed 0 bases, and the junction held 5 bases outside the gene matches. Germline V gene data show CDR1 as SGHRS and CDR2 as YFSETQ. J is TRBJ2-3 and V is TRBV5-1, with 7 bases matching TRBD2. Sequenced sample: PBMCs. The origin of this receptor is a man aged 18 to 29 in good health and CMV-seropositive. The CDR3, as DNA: TGCGCCAGCAGCCGCTGGGGGGGAAGCACAGATACGCAGTATTTT. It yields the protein CASSRWGGSTDTQYF.